Sequencing of this TCR beta chain was carried out in a study of shared clonotypes between healthy human individuals. Study-wide results and limits: A small donor pool kept down the genetic and exposure-history diversity that was represented. Generally, naive subsets came out with larger estimated richness than memory subsets.

Sequencing used immunoSEQ multiplex PCR; TCRdb keeps in-frame clones, though not all of them. The sample records roughly 500,000 clones, less than 96% being singletons. Into CD45RA+ naive and CD45RA-negative memory subsets, the CD4+ cells were split. The CDR3 totals 15 residues. Looked up from germline, CDR1 is GTSNPN and CDR2 is SVGIG (reference sequence). Comment on this clone: Its target is unknown.

The receptor was isolated from a woman in her 30s in good health. Sequences were obtained from naive CD4+ T cells sorted from blood. Subset specified: CD45RA+ positively selected. V is TRBV30 and J is TRBJ2-5; 10 nucleotides agree with TRBD2. This CDR3 is CGVGWSASGGETQYF. The CDR3 DNA reads TGTGGCGTAGGATGGTCGGCTAGCGGGGGAGAGACCCAGTACTTC.